Following are 5 T cell receptor beta chains from one sample sequenced in a study of cytomegalovirus exposure and HLA in healthy donors. This PCR relied on a set of 60 Vbeta primers and 13 Jbeta primers. Clones were read by immunoSEQ multiplex PCR, and TCRdb kept only the in-frame ones, dropping some. The sample carries 99,000 or so clones, over 80% recorded once. Source material: PBMCs. These TCRs come from a man aged 18 to 30 in good health and CMV-seronegative.

In its sample, this clone was seen once. V is TRBV7-8 and J is TRBJ1-1, with D possibly matching TRBD1 (5 bases). The CDR3 loop spans 12 amino acids. Germline V gives CDR1 SGHVS, CDR2 FQNEAQ. The ends were cut back, 1 base at V and 7 bases at J, with 7 bases in the middle. The CDR3 DNA reads TGTGCCAGCAGCTTAGAACAGGTTGAAGCTTTCTTT. Protein sequence: CASSLEQVEAFF.

The chain carries TRBV9 and TRBJ2-7; D possibly corresponds to TRBD1 (6 bases). CDR1 is SGDLS and CDR2 is YYNGEE in the germline V gene. CDR3 length: 14 amino acids. V lost 0 bases and J lost 3, with 10 bases in between. The CDR3, as DNA: TGTGCCAGCAGCGTAGAGACCAGGGGCTACGAGCAGTACTTC. Its translation: CASSVETRGYEQYF.

The chain links TRBV6-5 to TRBJ1-1; D remains unclear. CDR1 and CDR2 from the germline V gene are MNHEY and SVGAGI. V was pared by 8 bases and J by 1 base, with 5 bases between. The CDR3 is 11 residues long. The CDR3 sequence: CASEENTEAFF. DNA for the CDR3: TGTGCCAGCGAGGAGAACACTGAAGCTTTCTTT.

The chain joins TRBV5-1 to TRBJ1-5; D ambiguous. Trimming removed 2 bases at V and 9 bases at J, with 15 bases between. Germline V gene data show CDR1 as SGHRS and CDR2 as YFSETQ. The CDR3 runs to 14 residues. CDR3 sequence: CASSLGSRVGPQHF. CDR3 DNA sequence: TGCGCCAGCAGCTTAGGCAGTCGGGTTGGGCCCCAGCATTTT. Combining the CDR3 with reference TRBV5-1 and TRBJ1-5 gives the whole variable domain KAGVTQTPRYLIKTRGQQVTLSCSPISGHRSVSWYQQTPGQGLQFLFEYFSETQRNKGNFPGRFSGRQFSNSRSEMNVSTLELGDSALYLCASSLGSRVGPQHFGDGTRLSIL.

This clone was seen only once. A far larger clone is one base from this, pointing to a likely read error. This chain links TRBV6-5 with TRBJ1-6, with a weak D call TRBD1 (5 bases). V lost 0 bases and J 10 bases, leaving 13 bases between the germline ends. The germline gives CDR1 MNHEY, CDR2 SVGAGI. The CDR3 has 15 residues. In DNA, the CDR3 is TGTGCCAGCAGTTACTCATCGGGGGGTGTCTCACCCCTCCACTTT. Its translation is CASSYSSGGVSPLHF.